This entry lists 7 T cell receptor beta chains sequenced from one sample in a study of T cells expressing NK-cell markers. After re-calling the 5' RACE reads, TCRdb lists one entry per CDR3 protein, DNA absent. This table holds about 550,000 distinct CDR3 sequences. The sequenced material came from blood T cells: a sorted CD56 or NKG2C T cell subset, CD4+ or CD8+ T cells, or bulk PBMC T cells (not recorded which). The receptor set was obtained from a man aged 18 to 35 in good health.

This rearrangement joins TRBV29-1 to TRBJ2-2. CDR3 size: 11 residues. CDR1 and CDR2 (germline): SQVTM, ANQGSEA. The CDR3 is CSADDGGELFF.

The V and J genes are TRBV6-2 or TRBV6-3 and TRBJ2-1. CDR1 MNHEY and CDR2 SVGEGT come from the germline V gene. The CDR3 is made up of 15 amino acids. CDR3 region: CASSFSGALYNEQFF.

The chain uses TRBV27 and TRBJ2-7. Germline V gives CDR1 MNHEY, CDR2 SMNVEV (reference sequence). CDR3 size: 14 residues. The CDR3 is CASSRDVMAYEQYF.

The chain joins TRBV6-5 to TRBJ2-3; no DNA is available, so the TRBD2 call from TCRdb remains unchecked. The CDR3 is 17 amino acids. Looked up from germline, CDR1 is MNHEY and CDR2 is SVGAGI. CDR3 protein: CASSSRGTERDTDTQYF.

The chain combines TRBV11-1 with TRBJ2-2; TCRdb's D gene call, TRBD1, goes unchecked for lack of DNA. The germline V gene has CDR1 SGHAT and CDR2 FQDESV (reference sequence). This CDR3 contains 18 residues. The CDR3 sequence: CASSATFRTGVYTGELFF.

CDR3 sequence: CSARTRDSTDTQYF. The chain links TRBV20-1 to TRBJ2-3; TCRdb designates TRBD1, a call that cannot be tested without DNA. The CDR3 has 14 residues. The germline gives CDR1 DFQATT, CDR2 SNEGSKA (reference sequence).

The V and J genes are TRBV21-1 and TRBJ2-3; TCRdb designates TRBD2, a call that cannot be tested without DNA. TRBV21-1 is termed a pseudogene. This CDR3 has 13 residues. The CDR3: CASSPRTSPWQYF.